Sequencing of this TCR beta chain was carried out in a study of control samples from healthy donors and cancer patients. The assay was immunoSEQ multiplex PCR, and TCRdb's table has in-frame clones only and misses some. The top ten clones hold 3.4% of a sample with 95,000 to 150,000 clones, 70% to 90% of them seen once. Trimming cost V 3 bases and J 7 bases, with 17 bases left between them. The CDR3 is made up of 15 amino acids. Germline V gene data show CDR1 as SGDLS and CDR2 as YYNGEE. This receptor was obtained from a man aged 35 to 55 in good health. Sequenced: blood. J is TRBJ2-1 and V is TRBV9; D is undetermined. Written as DNA, the CDR3 is TGTGCCAGCAGCGAAGCCATGGGGATAAAGAATGAGCAGTTCTTC. Its translation: CASSEAMGIKNEQFF.